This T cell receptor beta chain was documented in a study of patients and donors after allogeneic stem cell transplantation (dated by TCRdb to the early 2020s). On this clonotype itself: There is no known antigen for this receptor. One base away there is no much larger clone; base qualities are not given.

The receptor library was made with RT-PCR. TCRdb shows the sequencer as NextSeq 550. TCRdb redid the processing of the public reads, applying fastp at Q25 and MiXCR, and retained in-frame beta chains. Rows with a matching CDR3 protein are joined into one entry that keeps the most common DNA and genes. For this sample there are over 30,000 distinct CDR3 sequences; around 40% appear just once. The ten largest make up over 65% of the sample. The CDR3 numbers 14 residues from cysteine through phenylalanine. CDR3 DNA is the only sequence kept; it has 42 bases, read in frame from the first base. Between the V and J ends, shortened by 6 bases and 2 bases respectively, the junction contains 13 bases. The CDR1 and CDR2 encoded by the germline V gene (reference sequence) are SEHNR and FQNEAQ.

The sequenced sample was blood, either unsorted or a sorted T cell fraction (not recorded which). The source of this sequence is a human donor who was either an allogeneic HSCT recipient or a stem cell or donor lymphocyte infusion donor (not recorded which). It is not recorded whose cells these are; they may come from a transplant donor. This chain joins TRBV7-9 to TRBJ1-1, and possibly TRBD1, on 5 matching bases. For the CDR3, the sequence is CASRQGGSNTEAFF. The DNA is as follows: TGTGCCAGCAGGCAGGGAGGCAGTAACACTGAAGCTTTCTTT.